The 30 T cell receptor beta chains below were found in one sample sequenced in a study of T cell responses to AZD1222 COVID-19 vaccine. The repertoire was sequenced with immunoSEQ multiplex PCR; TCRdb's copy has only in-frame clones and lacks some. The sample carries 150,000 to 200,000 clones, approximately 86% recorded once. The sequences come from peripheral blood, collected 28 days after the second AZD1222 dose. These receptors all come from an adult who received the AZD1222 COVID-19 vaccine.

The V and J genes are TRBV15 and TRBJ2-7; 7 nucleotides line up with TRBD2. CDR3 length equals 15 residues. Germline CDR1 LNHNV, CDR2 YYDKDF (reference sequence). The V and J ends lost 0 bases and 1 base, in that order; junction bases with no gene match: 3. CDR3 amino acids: CATSRDLGGSYEQYF. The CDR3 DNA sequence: TGTGCCACCAGCAGAGATTTGGGGGGGTCCTACGAGCAGTACTTC.

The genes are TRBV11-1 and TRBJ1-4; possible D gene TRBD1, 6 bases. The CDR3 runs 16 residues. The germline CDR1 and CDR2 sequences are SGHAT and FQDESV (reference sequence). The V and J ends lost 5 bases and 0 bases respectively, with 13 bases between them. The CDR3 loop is CASSGGTSATNEKLFF. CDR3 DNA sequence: TGTGCCAGCAGCGGCGGGACATCTGCAACTAATGAAAAACTGTTTTTT.

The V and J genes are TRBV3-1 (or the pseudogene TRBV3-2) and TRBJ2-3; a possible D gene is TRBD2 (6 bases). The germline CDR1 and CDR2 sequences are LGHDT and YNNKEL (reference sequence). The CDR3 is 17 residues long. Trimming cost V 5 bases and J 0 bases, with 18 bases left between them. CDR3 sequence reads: CASSGTGRRGSTDTQYF. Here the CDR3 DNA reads TGTGCCAGCAGCGGCACTGGGCGGAGGGGTAGCACAGATACGCAGTATTTT.

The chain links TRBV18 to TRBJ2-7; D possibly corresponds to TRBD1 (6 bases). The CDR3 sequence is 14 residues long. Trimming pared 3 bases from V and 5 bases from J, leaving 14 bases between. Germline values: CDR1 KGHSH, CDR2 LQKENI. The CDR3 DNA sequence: TGTGCCAGCTCACCCGAAACAGGGTTCAACGAGCAGTACTTC. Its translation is CASSPETGFNEQYF.

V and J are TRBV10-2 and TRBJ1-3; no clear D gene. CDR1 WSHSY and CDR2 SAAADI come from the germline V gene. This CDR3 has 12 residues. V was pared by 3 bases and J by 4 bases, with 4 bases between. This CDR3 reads CASSDEGNTIYF. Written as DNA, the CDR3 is TGCGCCAGCAGTGATGAGGGAAACACCATATATTTT.

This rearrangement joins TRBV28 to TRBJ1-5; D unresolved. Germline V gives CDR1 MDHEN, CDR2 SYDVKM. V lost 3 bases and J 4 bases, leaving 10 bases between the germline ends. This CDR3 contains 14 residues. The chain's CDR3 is CASSLAGQNQPQHF. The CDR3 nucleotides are TGTGCCAGCAGTTTGGCAGGTCAGAATCAGCCCCAGCATTTT. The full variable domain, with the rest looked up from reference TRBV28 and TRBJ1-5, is DVKVTQSSRYLVKRTGEKVFLECVQDMDHENMFWYRQDPGLGLRLIYFSYDVKMKEKGDIPEGYSVSREKKERFSLILESASTNQTSMYLCASSLAGQNQPQHFGDGTRLSIL.

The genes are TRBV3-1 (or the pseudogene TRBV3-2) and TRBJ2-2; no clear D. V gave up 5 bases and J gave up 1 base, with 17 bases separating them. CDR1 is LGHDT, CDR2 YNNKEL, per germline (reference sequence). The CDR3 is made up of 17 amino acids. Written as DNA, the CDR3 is TGTGCCAGCAGCAAAGTGGCCGGTAGGATGAACACCGGGGAGCTGTTTTTT. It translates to CASSKVAGRMNTGELFF.

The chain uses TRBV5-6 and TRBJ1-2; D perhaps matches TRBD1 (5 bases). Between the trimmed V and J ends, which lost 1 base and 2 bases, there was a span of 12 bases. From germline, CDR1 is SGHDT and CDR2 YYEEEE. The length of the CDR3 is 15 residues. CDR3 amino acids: CASSLWGRLNYGYTF. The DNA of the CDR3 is TGTGCCAGCAGCTTGTGGGGCAGGTTGAACTATGGCTACACCTTC.

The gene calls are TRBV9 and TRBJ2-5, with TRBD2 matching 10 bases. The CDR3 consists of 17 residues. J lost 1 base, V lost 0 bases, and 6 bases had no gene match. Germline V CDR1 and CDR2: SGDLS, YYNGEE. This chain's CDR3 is CASSVATAGGSQETQYF. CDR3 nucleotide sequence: TGTGCCAGCAGCGTAGCTACAGCGGGGGGGTCCCAAGAGACCCAGTACTTC.

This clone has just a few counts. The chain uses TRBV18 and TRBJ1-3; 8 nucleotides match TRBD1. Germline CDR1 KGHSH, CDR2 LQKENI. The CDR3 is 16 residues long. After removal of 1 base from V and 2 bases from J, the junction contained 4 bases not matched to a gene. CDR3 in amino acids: CASSPQRTGTGNTIYF. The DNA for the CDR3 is TGTGCCAGCTCACCACAACGGACAGGGACTGGAAACACCATATATTTT.

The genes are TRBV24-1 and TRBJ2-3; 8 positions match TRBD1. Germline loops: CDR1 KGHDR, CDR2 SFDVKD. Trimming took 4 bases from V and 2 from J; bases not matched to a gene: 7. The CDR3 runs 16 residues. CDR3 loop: CATSELTGAVTDTQYF. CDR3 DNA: TGTGCCACCAGTGAGTTGACAGGGGCCGTCACAGATACGCAGTATTTT.

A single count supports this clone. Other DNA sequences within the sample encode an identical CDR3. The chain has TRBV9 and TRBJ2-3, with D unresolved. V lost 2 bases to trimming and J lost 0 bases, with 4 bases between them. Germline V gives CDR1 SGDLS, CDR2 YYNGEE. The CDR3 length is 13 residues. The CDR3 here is CASSVTSTDTQYF. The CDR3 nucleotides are TGTGCCAGCAGCGTTACAAGCACAGATACGCAGTATTTT.

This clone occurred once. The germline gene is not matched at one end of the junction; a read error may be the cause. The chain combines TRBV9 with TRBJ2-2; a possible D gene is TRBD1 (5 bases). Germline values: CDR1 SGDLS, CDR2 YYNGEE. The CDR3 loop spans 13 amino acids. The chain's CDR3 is CASKKGNAGELFF. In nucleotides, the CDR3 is TGTGCCAGCAAGAAGGGGAACGCCGGGGAGCTGTTTTTT.

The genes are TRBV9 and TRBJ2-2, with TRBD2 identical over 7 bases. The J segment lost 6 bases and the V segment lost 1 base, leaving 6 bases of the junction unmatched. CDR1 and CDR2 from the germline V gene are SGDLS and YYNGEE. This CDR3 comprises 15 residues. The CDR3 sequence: CASSVRAGSAGELFF. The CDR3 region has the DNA TGTGCCAGCAGCGTACGAGCGGGGTCGGCCGGGGAGCTGTTTTTT. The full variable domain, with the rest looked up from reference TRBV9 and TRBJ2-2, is DSGVTQTPKHLITATGQRVTLRCSPRSGDLSVYWYQQSLDQGLQFLIQYYNGEERAKGNILERFSAQQFPDLHSELNLSSLELGDSALYFCASSVRAGSAGELFFGEGSRLTVL.

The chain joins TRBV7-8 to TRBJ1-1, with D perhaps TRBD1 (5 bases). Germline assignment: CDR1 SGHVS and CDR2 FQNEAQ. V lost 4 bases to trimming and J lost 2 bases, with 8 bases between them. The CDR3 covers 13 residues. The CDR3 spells CASSSDTNTEAFF. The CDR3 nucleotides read TGTGCCAGCAGCTCGGACACCAACACTGAAGCTTTCTTT.

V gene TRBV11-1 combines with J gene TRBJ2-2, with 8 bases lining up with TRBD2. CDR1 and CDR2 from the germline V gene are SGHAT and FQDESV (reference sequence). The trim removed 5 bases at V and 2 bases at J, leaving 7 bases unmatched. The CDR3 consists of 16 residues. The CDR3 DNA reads TGTGCCAGCAGCACCCGGGAGGGGCTAAACACCGGGGAGCTGTTTTTT. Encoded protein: CASSTREGLNTGELFF.

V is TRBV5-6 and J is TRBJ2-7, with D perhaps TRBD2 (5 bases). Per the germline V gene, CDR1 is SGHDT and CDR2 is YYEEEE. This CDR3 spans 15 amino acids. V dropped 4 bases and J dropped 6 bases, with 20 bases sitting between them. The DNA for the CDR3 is TGTGCCAGCAGCCCCCGACCGGGGTCGACGGTCGAGCAGTACTTC. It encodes CASSPRPGSTVEQYF.

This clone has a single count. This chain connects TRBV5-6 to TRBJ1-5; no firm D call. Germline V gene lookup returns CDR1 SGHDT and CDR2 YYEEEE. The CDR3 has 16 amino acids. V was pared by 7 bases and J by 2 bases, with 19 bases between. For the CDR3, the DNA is TGTGCCAGCGCCCTTGGCCGCGACAATCGCAATCAGCCCCAGCATTTT. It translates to CASALGRDNRNQPQHF.

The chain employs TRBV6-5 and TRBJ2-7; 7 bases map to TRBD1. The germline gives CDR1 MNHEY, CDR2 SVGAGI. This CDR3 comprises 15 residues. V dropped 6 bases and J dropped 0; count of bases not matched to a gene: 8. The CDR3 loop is CASRNRGRGSYEQYF. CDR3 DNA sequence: TGTGCCAGCAGGAACAGGGGACGAGGCTCCTACGAGCAGTACTTC.

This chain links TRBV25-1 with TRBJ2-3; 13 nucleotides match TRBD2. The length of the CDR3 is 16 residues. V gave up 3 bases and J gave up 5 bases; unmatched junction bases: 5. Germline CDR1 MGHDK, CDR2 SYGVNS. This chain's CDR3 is CASSETSGGLRDTQYF. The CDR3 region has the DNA TGTGCCAGCAGTGAGACTAGCGGGGGGTTGAGAGATACGCAGTATTTT.

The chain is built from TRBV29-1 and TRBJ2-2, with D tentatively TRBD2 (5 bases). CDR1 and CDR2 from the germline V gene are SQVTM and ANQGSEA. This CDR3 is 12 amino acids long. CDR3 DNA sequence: TGCAGTCTCCGAGAGGGCACCGGGGAGCTGTTTTTT. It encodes CSLREGTGELFF.

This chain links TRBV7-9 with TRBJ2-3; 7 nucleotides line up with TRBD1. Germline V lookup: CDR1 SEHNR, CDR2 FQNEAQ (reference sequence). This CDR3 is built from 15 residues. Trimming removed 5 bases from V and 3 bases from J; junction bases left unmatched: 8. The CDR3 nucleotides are TGTGCCAGCAGCACGACAGGGACGATGACAGATACGCAGTATTTT. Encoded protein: CASSTTGTMTDTQYF.

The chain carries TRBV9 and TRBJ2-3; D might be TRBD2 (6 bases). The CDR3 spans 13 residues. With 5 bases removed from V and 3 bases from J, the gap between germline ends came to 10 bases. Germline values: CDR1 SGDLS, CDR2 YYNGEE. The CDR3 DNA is TGTGCCAGCAGTTGGAGCGGGACAGATACGCAGTATTTT. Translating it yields CASSWSGTDTQYF.

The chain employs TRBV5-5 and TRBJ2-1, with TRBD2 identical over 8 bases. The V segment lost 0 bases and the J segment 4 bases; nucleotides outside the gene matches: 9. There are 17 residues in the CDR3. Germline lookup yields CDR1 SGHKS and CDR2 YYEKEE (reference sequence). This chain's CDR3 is CASSLASSGGYYNEQFF. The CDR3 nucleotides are TGTGCCAGCAGCTTGGCATCGAGCGGGGGCTATTACAATGAGCAGTTCTTC.

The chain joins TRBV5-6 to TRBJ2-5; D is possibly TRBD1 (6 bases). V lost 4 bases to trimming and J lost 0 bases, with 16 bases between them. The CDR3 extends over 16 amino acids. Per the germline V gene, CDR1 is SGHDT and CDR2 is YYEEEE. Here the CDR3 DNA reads TGTGCCAGCAGCCCCCCCTCCGGGACATACCAAGAGACCCAGTACTTC. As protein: CASSPPSGTYQETQYF.

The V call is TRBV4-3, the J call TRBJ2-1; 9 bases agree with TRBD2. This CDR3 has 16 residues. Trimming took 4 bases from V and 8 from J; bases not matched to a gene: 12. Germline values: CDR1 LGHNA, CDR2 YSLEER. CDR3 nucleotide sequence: TGCGCCAGCAGCCCTGAGGCGGGGGGGCCGGGCGATGAGCAGTTCTTC. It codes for CASSPEAGGPGDEQFF.

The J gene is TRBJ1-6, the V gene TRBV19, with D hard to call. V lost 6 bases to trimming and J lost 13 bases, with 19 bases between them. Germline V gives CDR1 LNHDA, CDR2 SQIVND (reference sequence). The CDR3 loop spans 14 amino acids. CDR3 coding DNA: TGTGCCAGTAGCCCCGGTCAGAACGGCGGCCCCCTCCACTTT. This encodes CASSPGQNGGPLHF.

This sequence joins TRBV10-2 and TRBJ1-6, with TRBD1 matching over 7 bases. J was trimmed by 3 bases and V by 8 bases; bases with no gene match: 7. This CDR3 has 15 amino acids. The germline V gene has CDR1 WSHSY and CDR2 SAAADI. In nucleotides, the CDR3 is TGCGCCAGCGTACAGGGGAATAACTATAATTCACCCCTCCACTTT. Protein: CASVQGNNYNSPLHF.

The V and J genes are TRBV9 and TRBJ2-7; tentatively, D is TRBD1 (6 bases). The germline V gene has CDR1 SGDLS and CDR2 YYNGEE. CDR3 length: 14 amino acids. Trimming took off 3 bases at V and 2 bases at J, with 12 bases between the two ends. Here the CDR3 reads CASSADRHPYEQYF. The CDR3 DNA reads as TGTGCCAGCAGCGCTGACAGGCACCCCTACGAGCAGTACTTC. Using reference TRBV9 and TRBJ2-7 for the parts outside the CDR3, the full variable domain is DSGVTQTPKHLITATGQRVTLRCSPRSGDLSVYWYQQSLDQGLQFLIQYYNGEERAKGNILERFSAQQFPDLHSELNLSSLELGDSALYFCASSADRHPYEQYFGPGTRLTVT.

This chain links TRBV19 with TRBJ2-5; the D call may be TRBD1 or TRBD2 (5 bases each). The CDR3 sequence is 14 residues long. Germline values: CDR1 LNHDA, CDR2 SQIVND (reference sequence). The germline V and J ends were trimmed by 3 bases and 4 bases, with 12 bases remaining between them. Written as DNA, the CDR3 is TGTGCCAGTAGTATGGATGGGGGAAGAGAGACCCAGTACTTC. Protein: CASSMDGGRETQYF.